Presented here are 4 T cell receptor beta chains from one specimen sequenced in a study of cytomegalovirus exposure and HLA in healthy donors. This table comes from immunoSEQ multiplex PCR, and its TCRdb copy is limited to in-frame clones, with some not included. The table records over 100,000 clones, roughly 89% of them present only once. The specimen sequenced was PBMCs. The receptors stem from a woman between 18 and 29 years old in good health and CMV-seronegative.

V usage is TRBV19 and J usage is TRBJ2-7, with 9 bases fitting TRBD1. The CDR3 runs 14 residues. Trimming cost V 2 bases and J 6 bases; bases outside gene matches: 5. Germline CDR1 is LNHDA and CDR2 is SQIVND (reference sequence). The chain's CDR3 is CASSIMGQGGEQYF. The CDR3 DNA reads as TGTGCCAGTAGTATAATGGGACAGGGTGGCGAGCAGTACTTC.

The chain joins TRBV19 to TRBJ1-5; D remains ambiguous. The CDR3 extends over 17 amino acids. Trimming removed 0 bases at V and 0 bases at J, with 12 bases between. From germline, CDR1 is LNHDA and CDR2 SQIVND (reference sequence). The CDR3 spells CASSIDLRVFSNQPQHF. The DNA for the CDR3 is TGTGCCAGTAGTATAGACTTGAGGGTTTTTAGCAATCAGCCCCAGCATTTT.

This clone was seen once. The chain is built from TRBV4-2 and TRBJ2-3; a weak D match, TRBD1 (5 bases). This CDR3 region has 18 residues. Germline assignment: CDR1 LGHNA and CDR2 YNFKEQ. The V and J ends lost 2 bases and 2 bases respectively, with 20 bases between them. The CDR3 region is CASSQLGTGRPNTDTQYF. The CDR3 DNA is TGTGCCAGCAGCCAACTTGGTACAGGCCGACCGAACACAGATACGCAGTATTTT.

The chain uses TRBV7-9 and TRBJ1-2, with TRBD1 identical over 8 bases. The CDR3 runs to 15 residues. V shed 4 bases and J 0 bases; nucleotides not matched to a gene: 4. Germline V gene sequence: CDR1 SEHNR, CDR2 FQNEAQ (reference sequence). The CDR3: CASSSADRANYGYTF. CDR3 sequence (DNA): TGTGCCAGCAGCTCCGCGGACAGGGCTAACTATGGCTACACCTTC.